What follows are 16 T cell receptor beta chains derived from one specimen sequenced in a study of T cells after yellow fever vaccination. TCRdb re-derived calls from the 5' RACE reads in MiXCR, one entry per CDR3 protein. This table holds fewer than 100,000 distinct CDR3 sequences, roughly 9% found once. This specimen consisted of CD8+ T cells not binding an NS4B(214-222) dextramer, sorted from PBMCs, obtained around 14 days after the first yellow fever vaccination. The receptors were sampled from a man younger than 35 who received the YFV17D yellow fever vaccine.

This chain uses TRBV6-2 or TRBV6-3 with TRBJ2-7; D gene uncertain. V lost 6 bases and J lost 3, with 9 bases in between. The V gene's germline CDR1 is MNHEY and CDR2 SVGEGT. This CDR3 comprises 12 residues. For the CDR3, the DNA is TGTGCCAGCAGCCTGGGGATCTACGAGCAGTACGTC. Amino acids: CASSLGIYEQYV.

This clonotype has a handful of counts. The rearrangement links TRBV7-9 to TRBJ1-6, with D maybe TRBD1 (6 bases). Between the trimmed V and J ends, which lost 7 bases and 10 bases, there was a span of 20 bases. CDR1 is SEHNR and CDR2 is FQNEAQ in the germline V gene (reference sequence). The CDR3 is 15 amino acids. The CDR3 protein is CASIRTDLTGSPLHF. The CDR3 DNA is TGTGCCAGCATCCGGACAGATCTCACGGGATCACCCCTCCACTTT.

The chain couples TRBV10-3 to TRBJ1-1; the D is unclear. This CDR3 spans 15 amino acids. The germline V gene encodes CDR1 ENHRY and CDR2 SYGVKD. The ends were cut back, 0 bases at V and 0 bases at J, with 8 bases in the middle. The CDR3 region has the DNA TGTGCCATCAGTGAGTCCGGACGGGTGAACACTGAAGCTTTCTTT. Translating it yields CAISESGRVNTEAFF.

This clonotype showed up many times. V gene TRBV5-1 combines with J gene TRBJ2-5, with D hard to call. The CDR3 sequence is 17 residues long. The germline V gene has CDR1 SGHRS and CDR2 YFSETQ. Trimming removed 4 bases at V and 4 bases at J, with 23 bases between. CDR3 amino acids: CASSLAGSLSFGETQYF. The CDR3, as DNA: TGCGCCAGCAGCCTTGCTGGGTCGCTATCCTTTGGAGAGACCCAGTACTTC.

This clonotype appeared a few times. The rearrangement joins TRBV4-1 to TRBJ2-7, with D unclear. The CDR3 contains 15 residues. Germline CDR1 and CDR2: MGHRA and YSYEKL. The V end lost 1 base, the J end lost 4 bases, and 14 bases lay between the germline ends. The CDR3 nucleotides are TGCGCCAGCAGCCAAGTGATTGGGCAGTTATACGAGCAGTACTTC. This sequence encodes CASSQVIGQLYEQYF.

The J gene is TRBJ2-1, the V gene TRBV7-8; 7 nucleotides match TRBD2. CDR1 is SGHVS, CDR2 FQNEAQ, per germline. V trimming: 1 base; J trimming: 3 bases; junction bases outside the gene matches: 3. The CDR3 length is 15 residues. The CDR3, as DNA: TGTGCCAGCAGCTTAGAAAGCGGGATCTACAATGAGCAGTTCTTC. It translates to CASSLESGIYNEQFF.

The chain uses TRBV5-5 and TRBJ1-2, with a weak D call TRBD1 (5 bases). V was clipped by 5 bases and J by 6 bases, with 17 bases between them. The germline gives CDR1 SGHKS, CDR2 YYEKEE (reference sequence). CDR3 size: 14 residues. This CDR3 reads CASSTGQGGDGYTF. The CDR3 nucleotides are TGTGCCAGCAGTACCGGGCAGGGAGGGGATGGCTACACCTTC.

V gene TRBV6-1 combines with J gene TRBJ2-7, with 9 bases matching TRBD1. V lost 6 bases to trimming and J lost 7 bases; unmatched junction nucleotides: 10. CDR1 MNHNS and CDR2 SASEGT come from the germline V gene. The CDR3 has 14 residues. The CDR3 DNA reads as TGTGCCAGCAGAAGGACAGGGGTTGACTGGGAGCAGTACTTC. It translates to CASRRTGVDWEQYF.

This clonotype has more than one count but fewer than ten. The rearrangement links TRBV7-2 to TRBJ2-5; weak D call: TRBD2 (6 bases). From germline, CDR1 is SGHTA and CDR2 FQGNSA. This CDR3 comprises 14 residues. The V end was cut by 6 bases, the J end by 5 bases, with 16 bases between. In DNA form, the CDR3 reads TGTGCCAGCAGGCTGTCCGGGGGAGGTGAGACCCAGTACTTC. This sequence encodes CASRLSGGGETQYF.

The V call is TRBV7-9, the J call TRBJ2-5; TRBD2 matches 10 bases. The CDR3 is 17 residues long. Germline CDR1 SEHNR, CDR2 FQNEAQ (reference sequence). Trimming at V came to 2 bases and at J to 2 bases, leaving 8 bases not matched to a gene. The DNA for the CDR3 is TGTGCCAGCAGCTTACCCCTACTAGCGGGGATACAAGAGACCCAGTACTTC. Its translation is CASSLPLLAGIQETQYF.

This clonotype came up a few times. The rearrangement links TRBV19 to TRBJ2-7; possibly TRBD2 for D (6 bases). Germline V gives CDR1 LNHDA, CDR2 SQIVND (reference sequence). V was cut by 7 bases and J by 5 bases, with 15 bases left in between. The length of the CDR3 is 13 residues. In DNA, the CDR3 is TGTGCCAGTATCGTCCGGAGGGCCGACGAGCAGTACGTC. The encoded protein is CASIVRRADEQYV.

CDR3 DNA sequence: TGTGCCAGCAGCTCGACACTCCTCTACACAGATACGCAGTATTTT. Residues: CASSSTLLYTDTQYF. The chain links TRBV7-9 to TRBJ2-3; D is ambiguous. This CDR3 has 15 residues. Germline CDR1 reads SEHNR; CDR2 reads FQNEAQ (reference sequence). Trimming pared 4 bases from V and 2 bases from J, leaving 13 bases between.

The rearrangement uses TRBV7-2 and TRBJ2-1; D not certain. The germline gives CDR1 SGHTA, CDR2 FQGNSA. Deletions cut 5 bases from V and 1 base from J, with 15 bases between. This CDR3 spans 16 amino acids. CDR3 DNA sequence: TGTGCCAGCAGCCCGACCGCCTATATGTCCTACAATGAGCAGTTCTTC. Translation gives CASSPTAYMSYNEQFF.

This clonotype was seen many times. This chain's CDR3 is CASSSTTLGEQFF. The CDR3 DNA reads as TGTGCCAGCAGTTCAACTACCCTCGGTGAGCAGTTCTTC. The chain couples TRBV7-6 to TRBJ2-1; D is undetermined. Trimming stripped 6 bases from V and 9 bases from J, with 15 bases between. Germline V gives CDR1 SGHVS, CDR2 FNYEAQ. The CDR3 is 13 residues long.

This clonotype was detected only a few times. This rearrangement joins TRBV7-8 to TRBJ2-3; tentative D call: TRBD2 (6 bases). This CDR3 is 16 amino acids long. CDR1 SGHVS and CDR2 FQNEAQ come from the germline V gene. Trimming stripped 2 bases from V and 5 bases from J, with 17 bases between. The CDR3 region has the DNA TGTGCCAGCAGCTTATTGATGGGCGGGGAAGGAGATACGCAGTATTTT. Encoded protein: CASSLLMGGEGDTQYF.

This clonotype came up a few times. The chain links TRBV11-2 to TRBJ2-3; 14 bases align to TRBD2. The germline V gene encodes CDR1 SGHAT and CDR2 FQNNGV. The CDR3 covers 19 residues. Unmatched junction bases numbered 12, after V lost 5 bases and J lost 2 bases. The CDR3 nucleotides read TGTGCCAGCAGCGGACCGGGACTAGCGGGGGTAGACGCCACAGATACGCAGTATTTT. This codes for CASSGPGLAGVDATDTQYF.